The 18 T cell receptor beta chains below were found in one sample sequenced in a study of blood T cell repertoires in COVID-19. Generated by immunoSEQ multiplex PCR, the TCRdb table keeps only in-frame clones and is missing some. The sample consists of more than 95,000 clones, around 90% of them appearing once. The specimen sequenced was peripheral blood. The receptors stem from a human donor in a cohort sampled during active COVID-19.

This chain connects TRBV6-1 to TRBJ1-6; D is unclear. CDR3 size: 17 residues. Germline loops: CDR1 MNHNS, CDR2 SASEGT. V dropped 0 bases and J dropped 8 bases, with 17 bases sitting between them. CDR3 sequence: CASSEAFWQTRDSPLHF. The CDR3 nucleotides read TGTGCCAGCAGTGAAGCTTTCTGGCAAACTAGGGATTCACCCCTCCACTTT.

The chain joins TRBV27 to TRBJ1-5; perhaps TRBD1 as D (5 bases). Trimming took 0 bases from V and 0 from J, leaving 21 bases between them. CDR1 and CDR2 (germline): MNHEY, SMNVEV (reference sequence). This CDR3 has 20 residues. CDR3 protein: CASSLSGRRGGYDSNQPQHF. CDR3 nucleotides: TGTGCCAGCAGTTTATCGGGCAGGCGGGGGGGATACGATAGCAATCAGCCCCAGCATTTT.

This clone occurred once. CDR3 nucleotide sequence: TGCGCCAGCAGCTTGGGGGGGCCGGGGACAGGGTCCTACGAGCAGTACTTC. Its translation is CASSLGGPGTGSYEQYF. The V and J genes are TRBV5-1 and TRBJ2-7; TRBD1 aligns across 9 bases. Germline loops: CDR1 SGHRS, CDR2 YFSETQ. The CDR3 covers 17 residues. V shed 0 bases and J 1 base; nucleotides not matched to a gene: 8.

The chain is built from TRBV6-5 and TRBJ2-3; perhaps TRBD2 as D (6 bases). V was clipped by 6 bases and J by 0 bases, with 10 bases between them. Germline lookup yields CDR1 MNHEY and CDR2 SVGAGI. CDR3 size: 14 residues. The CDR3 loop is CASRREESTDTQYF. The CDR3, as DNA: TGTGCCAGCAGAAGGGAGGAAAGCACAGATACGCAGTATTTT.

V usage is TRBV5-5 and J usage is TRBJ2-1; maybe TRBD2 (5 bases). The CDR3 is 15 residues long. Between the trimmed V and J ends, which lost 2 bases and 4 bases, there was a span of 13 bases. The germline gives CDR1 SGHKS, CDR2 YYEKEE (reference sequence). The CDR3 here is CASSFWGVPYNEQFF. The DNA for the CDR3 is TGTGCCAGCAGCTTTTGGGGAGTCCCATACAATGAGCAGTTCTTC.

The rearrangement uses TRBV24-1 and TRBJ2-1; 9 bases fit TRBD2. The V gene's germline CDR1 is KGHDR and CDR2 SFDVKD. V was pared by 8 bases and J by 7 bases, with 14 bases of the junction left unmatched. CDR3 length: 16 amino acids. CDR3 residues: CATTAGGVVGSNEQFF. In nucleotides, the CDR3 is TGTGCCACCACGGCGGGAGGGGTTGTTGGGTCGAATGAGCAGTTCTTC.

This chain links TRBV15 with TRBJ2-5; D may be TRBD2 (6 bases). Germline lookup yields CDR1 LNHNV and CDR2 YYDKDF (reference sequence). This CDR3 is 15 amino acids long. V dropped 3 bases and J dropped 6 bases, with 17 bases sitting between them. The CDR3 DNA is TGTGCCACCAGCAGTCTGGCGGGGACCGGGAAGACCCAGTACTTC. Protein product: CATSSLAGTGKTQYF.

In this sample, this clone turned up a few times. The chain recombines TRBV7-9 with TRBJ2-3; D is undetermined. The CDR3 has 14 residues. CDR1 is SEHNR and CDR2 is FQNEAQ in the germline V gene (reference sequence). V was trimmed by 3 bases and J by 4 bases, leaving 11 bases between them. CDR3 sequence reads: CASSLTQGADTQYF. CDR3 sequence (DNA): TGTGCCAGCAGCTTGACTCAAGGCGCAGATACGCAGTATTTT.

About this clone itself: Relative to the germline gene, one junction end is altered; a read error may explain this. The V call is TRBV7-7, the J call TRBJ2-7; 11 bases are shared with TRBD2. The CDR3 totals 15 residues. CDR1 is SSHAT, CDR2 FNYEAQ, per germline (reference sequence). CDR3 in amino acids: CASSPQGGLADEQYF. The CDR3 bases are TGTGCTAGCAGCCCCCAGGGGGGACTAGCGGACGAGCAGTACTTC.

This sequence joins TRBV14 and TRBJ2-1; TRBD1 is a possible D gene (6 bases). V lost 4 bases and J 9 bases, leaving 25 bases between the germline ends. The CDR3 contains 17 residues. Germline V lookup: CDR1 SGHDN, CDR2 FVKESK. The CDR3 coding sequence is TGTGCCAGCAGCCCATCCAGAGGACAGTGGAGGTCTGGTGAGCAGTTCTTC. Translating gives CASSPSRGQWRSGEQFF. Full variable domain (rest looked up from reference TRBV14 and TRBJ2-1): EAGVTQFPSHSVIEKGQTVTLRCDPISGHDNLYWYRRVMGKEIKFLLHFVKESKQDESGMPNNRFLAERTGGTYSTLKVQPAELEDSGVYFCASSPSRGQWRSGEQFFGPGTRLTVL.

The V call is TRBV15, the J call TRBJ1-3; D is possibly TRBD1 (5 bases). The germline V gene has CDR1 LNHNV and CDR2 YYDKDF (reference sequence). There are 15 residues in the CDR3. The V and J ends lost 4 bases and 0 bases respectively, with 10 bases between them. CDR3 sequence: CATSMTDSSGNTIYF. The CDR3, as DNA: TGTGCCACCAGCATGACAGATTCCTCTGGAAACACCATATATTTT.

J is TRBJ1-1 and V is TRBV5-1; no definite D call. From germline, CDR1 is SGHRS and CDR2 YFSETQ. This CDR3 is 14 amino acids long. V was cut by 5 bases and J by 1 base, with 12 bases left in between. The CDR3 region has the DNA TGCGCCAGCAGAGTGACCGCGGAGAACACTGAAGCTTTCTTT. Residues: CASRVTAENTEAFF.

The V gene is TRBV28, the J gene TRBJ2-2; 7 nucleotides line up with TRBD2. V lost 6 bases to trimming and J lost 2 bases; unmatched junction nucleotides: 6. The CDR3 loop spans 15 amino acids. Germline V gives CDR1 MDHEN, CDR2 SYDVKM. CDR3 residues: CASSLASGNTGELFF. The CDR3 DNA sequence: TGTGCCAGCAGCCTGGCTAGCGGCAACACCGGGGAGCTGTTTTTT.

The chain uses TRBV28 and TRBJ1-2; weak D call: TRBD1 (5 bases). Per the germline V gene, CDR1 is MDHEN and CDR2 is SYDVKM. The CDR3 consists of 12 residues. The germline V and J ends were trimmed by 5 bases and 3 bases, with 7 bases remaining between them. CDR3 DNA sequence: TGTGCCAGCAGTCCAGGGTACTATGGCTACACCTTC. Its translation: CASSPGYYGYTF.

The rearrangement uses TRBV5-1 and TRBJ1-1, with a tentative D call TRBD1 (6 bases). CDR1 is SGHRS, CDR2 YFSETQ, per germline. V lost 4 bases and J lost 1, with 8 bases in between. CDR3 size: 13 residues. CDR3 nucleotides: TGCGCCAGCAGCCGGACAGCGAACACTGAAGCTTTCTTT. The encoded protein is CASSRTANTEAFF.

This chain links TRBV3-1 (or the pseudogene TRBV3-2) with TRBJ2-6; TRBD2 is a possible D gene (5 bases). Germline CDR1 reads LGHDT; CDR2 reads YNNKEL (reference sequence). V shed 2 bases and J shed 4 bases, with 15 bases lying between them. The CDR3 is 17 amino acids. The CDR3 nucleotides are TGTGCCAGCAGCCAAAGACTTGGAGGAGTAGGGGCCAACGTCCTGACTTTC. This sequence encodes CASSQRLGGVGANVLTF.

CDR3 amino acids: CASSPGFDGGEQFF. The CDR3 coding sequence is TGTGCCAGCAGCCCGGGCTTTGACGGGGGTGAGCAGTTCTTC. The chain recombines TRBV7-2 with TRBJ2-1, with D possibly matching TRBD2 (6 bases). Deletions cut 5 bases from V and 9 bases from J, with 17 bases between. The length of the CDR3 is 14 residues. The germline V gene has CDR1 SGHTA and CDR2 FQGNSA.

The V call is TRBV9, the J call TRBJ2-3; TRBD2 matches at 9 bases. Per the germline V gene, CDR1 is SGDLS and CDR2 is YYNGEE. This CDR3 is 18 amino acids long. Trimming took 4 bases from V and 2 from J; bases not matched to a gene: 14. The CDR3 loop is CASSFRGGLAGSTDTQYF. For the CDR3, the DNA is TGTGCCAGCAGCTTCCGCGGGGGGCTAGCGGGATCCACAGATACGCAGTATTTT.